The present entry profiles one T cell receptor beta chain with its context. What it recognizes is unknown. These data come from a study of cytomegalovirus exposure and HLA in healthy donors. Study-wide context: It was reported in a later analysis that the 90 to 150 validation repertoires used the same platform as the 500 to 700 first-cohort repertoires.

Per germline, CDR1 SGHDN and CDR2 FVKESK. This CDR3 contains 14 residues. V shed 4 bases, J shed 6 bases, and the junction held 9 bases outside the gene matches. The protocol was immunoSEQ multiplex PCR, while the TCRdb copy is restricted to in-frame clones and leaves out a portion. The sample lists roughly 330,000 clones, around 87% occurring once. Study-level findings and limits: Subsequent analysis of the approximately 110 validation repertoires found a tendency for first-cohort TCR clusters to co-occur. Reportedly, cytomegalovirus status was diagnosed with high sensitivity and specificity.

The material sequenced was PBMCs. V usage is TRBV14 and J usage is TRBJ2-7; 7 nucleotides agree with TRBD1. The TCR originated in a woman in her twenties or thirties in good health and CMV-seropositive. DNA for the CDR3: TGTGCCAGCAGCCCCAGGAACAGGGGTGCCGAGCAGTACTTC. Amino acid sequence: CASSPRNRGAEQYF. Filled out from reference TRBV14 and TRBJ2-7, the complete variable domain reads EAGVTQFPSHSVIEKGQTVTLRCDPISGHDNLYWYRRVMGKEIKFLLHFVKESKQDESGMPNNRFLAERTGGTYSTLKVQPAELEDSGVYFCASSPRNRGAEQYFGPGTRLTVT.